The 5 T cell receptor beta chains listed next were all sequenced from one sample in a study of T cell repertoires in cytomegalovirus infection. TCRdb analysed the reads with MiXCR anew, one entry per CDR3 protein. The sample records under 350,000 distinct CDR3 sequences, around 20% being singletons. Their antigens remain unidentified. The sample was cultured PBMCs, taken from culture after CMV antigen stimulation. The receptors here all came from a human donor in good health (CMV status not recorded). Some clones in this sample may be carry-over from other donors' samples.

This clonotype was counted between two and nine times. The chain is built from TRBV6-5 and TRBJ2-5; the D gene is possibly TRBD2 (5 bases). The CDR3 totals 16 residues. Trimming removed 0 bases at V and 2 bases at J, with 13 bases between. The germline V gene encodes CDR1 MNHEY and CDR2 SVGAGI. The CDR3 here is CASSYSRGLGQETQYF. DNA of the CDR3: TGTGCCAGCAGTTACTCGAGAGGACTGGGGCAAGAGACCCAGTACTTC.

The V and J genes are TRBV19 and TRBJ1-3, with unresolved D. The germline gives CDR1 LNHDA, CDR2 SQIVND (reference sequence). V lost 7 bases to trimming and J lost 0 bases, with 13 bases between them. The CDR3 runs 15 residues. CDR3 sequence reads: CASIKTASSGNTIYF. The CDR3, as DNA: TGTGCCAGTATTAAGACGGCGAGCTCTGGAAACACCATATATTTT.

Ten or more counts support this clonotype. This rearrangement joins TRBV2 to TRBJ2-5, with unresolved D. The CDR3 runs to 15 residues. Germline CDR1 SNHLY, CDR2 FYNNEI. V lost 10 bases, J lost 2 bases, and 20 bases lay in between. Here the CDR3 reads CATKVRHSVQETQYF. CDR3 bases: TGTGCCACCAAAGTGCGCCACAGTGTTCAAGAGACCCAGTACTTC. Combining the CDR3 with reference TRBV2 and TRBJ2-5 gives the whole variable domain EPEVTQTPSHQVTQMGQEVILRCVPISNHLYFYWYRQILGQKVEFLVSFYNNEISEKSEIFDDQFSVERPDGSNFTLKIRSTKLEDSAMYFCATKVRHSVQETQYFGPGTRLLVL.

V and J are TRBV7-3 and TRBJ2-1, with 14 bases fitting TRBD2. V shed 6 bases, J shed 6 bases, and the junction held 13 bases outside the gene matches. Germline-derived CDR1 and CDR2 are SGHTA and FQGTGA. The CDR3 has 18 amino acids. CDR3 DNA sequence: TGTGCCAGCAGGGGGTACGGGACTAGCGGGAGATCCGTCAATGAGCAGTTCTTC. It yields the protein CASRGYGTSGRSVNEQFF.

As to this clonotype: One end of the junction does not line up with germline, which may come from a read error. This sequence joins TRBV7-9 and TRBJ2-5; 7 bases align to TRBD1. The V gene's germline CDR1 is SEHNR and CDR2 FQNEAQ (reference sequence). There are 16 residues in the CDR3. In DNA, the CDR3 is TGTTCCAGCAGCTTAGGACGGGACAGCGAACGGGAGACCCAGTACTTC. Protein product: CSSSLGRDSERETQYF.